The 9 T cell receptor beta chains given below trace back to one sample, sequenced in a study of blood T cell repertoires in COVID-19. Profiled with immunoSEQ multiplex PCR; TCRdb holds only in-frame clones, not every one. Of over 150,000 clones listed, around 83% are singletons. The sample was peripheral blood. These receptors all stem from a woman aged 60-75 years with COVID-19, enrolled during active disease.

The CDR3 reads CASSPTSGRDTQYF. The CDR3 region has the DNA TGTGCCAGTAGTCCGACTAGCGGGAGAGATACGCAGTATTTT. The V and J genes are TRBV19 and TRBJ2-3; TRBD2 matches at 12 bases. The CDR3 runs 14 residues. Germline CDR1 is LNHDA and CDR2 is SQIVND (reference sequence). Trimming cost V 5 bases and J 5 bases; bases outside gene matches: 2.

V is TRBV18 and J is TRBJ2-7, with 10 bases fitting TRBD1. J was trimmed by 4 bases and V by 2 bases; bases with no gene match: 2. The CDR3 loop spans 14 amino acids. Germline lookup yields CDR1 KGHSH and CDR2 LQKENI. The CDR3 region has the DNA TGTGCCAGCTCACCAGGGACAGGGGCATACGAGCAGTACTTC. Its protein product is CASSPGTGAYEQYF.

V is TRBV3-1 (or the pseudogene TRBV3-2) and J is TRBJ1-2, with TRBD1 identical over 8 bases. The V gene end was trimmed by 6 bases and the J gene end by 3 bases; junction bases not matched to a gene: 3. The CDR3 covers 13 residues. CDR1 and CDR2 (germline): LGHDT, YNNKEL (reference sequence). This CDR3 is CASRHRGDYGYTF. The CDR3 DNA sequence: TGTGCCAGCAGGCACAGGGGGGACTATGGCTACACCTTC.

The V call is TRBV6-5, the J call TRBJ1-2; 7 bases agree with TRBD1. Per germline, CDR1 MNHEY and CDR2 SVGAGI. This CDR3 is built from 14 residues. J lost 8 bases, V lost 5 bases, and 11 bases had no gene match. The DNA for the CDR3 is TGTGCCAGCAGTCCTCAGACAGGGAACTTCGGCTACACCTTC. Translation: CASSPQTGNFGYTF.

The V call is TRBV18, the J call TRBJ1-1, with D uncertain. CDR3 length: 13 amino acids. Trimming took 3 bases from V and 1 from J, leaving 6 bases between them. The germline V gene encodes CDR1 KGHSH and CDR2 LQKENI. Written as DNA, the CDR3 is TGTGCCAGCTCACCGAGTACGAACACTGAAGCTTTCTTT. Protein product: CASSPSTNTEAFF.

This clone was counted between two and nine times. This chain's CDR3 is CASVGTANYGYTF. The CDR3 DNA is TGTGCCAGCGTGGGGACAGCTAACTATGGCTACACCTTC. The chain has TRBV28 and TRBJ1-2, with TRBD1 matching over 7 bases. The junction had 3 bases not matched to a gene; V was cut back by 8 bases and J by 0 bases. Germline values: CDR1 MDHEN, CDR2 SYDVKM. This CDR3 has 13 amino acids.

This rearrangement joins TRBV29-1 to TRBJ2-5; D may be TRBD2 (5 bases). Trimming stripped 3 bases from V and 5 bases from J, with 10 bases between. Looked up from germline, CDR1 is SQVTM and CDR2 is ANQGSEA. The CDR3 extends over 12 amino acids. The CDR3 nucleotides read TGCAGCGTTGAGAGGGCCGGGGAGACCCAGTACTTC. It translates to CSVERAGETQYF.

This chain joins TRBV19 and TRBJ1-5; unclear D gene. Trimming took off 1 base at V and 5 bases at J, with 9 bases between the two ends. The CDR3 covers 14 residues. Germline lookup yields CDR1 LNHDA and CDR2 SQIVND (reference sequence). Here the CDR3 DNA reads TGTGCCAGTAGTATAGGGCAGGCTTATCAGCCCCAGCATTTT. This encodes CASSIGQAYQPQHF.

DNA for the CDR3: TGTGCCTGGAGGGGCAGGGGACCTGGAAACACCATATATTTT. This translates into CAWRGRGPGNTIYF. V and J are TRBV30 and TRBJ1-3, with D perhaps TRBD1 (6 bases). V shed 3 bases and J shed 2 bases, with 11 bases lying between them. Germline V gene data show CDR1 as GTSNPN and CDR2 as SVGIG (reference sequence). This CDR3 has 14 amino acids.